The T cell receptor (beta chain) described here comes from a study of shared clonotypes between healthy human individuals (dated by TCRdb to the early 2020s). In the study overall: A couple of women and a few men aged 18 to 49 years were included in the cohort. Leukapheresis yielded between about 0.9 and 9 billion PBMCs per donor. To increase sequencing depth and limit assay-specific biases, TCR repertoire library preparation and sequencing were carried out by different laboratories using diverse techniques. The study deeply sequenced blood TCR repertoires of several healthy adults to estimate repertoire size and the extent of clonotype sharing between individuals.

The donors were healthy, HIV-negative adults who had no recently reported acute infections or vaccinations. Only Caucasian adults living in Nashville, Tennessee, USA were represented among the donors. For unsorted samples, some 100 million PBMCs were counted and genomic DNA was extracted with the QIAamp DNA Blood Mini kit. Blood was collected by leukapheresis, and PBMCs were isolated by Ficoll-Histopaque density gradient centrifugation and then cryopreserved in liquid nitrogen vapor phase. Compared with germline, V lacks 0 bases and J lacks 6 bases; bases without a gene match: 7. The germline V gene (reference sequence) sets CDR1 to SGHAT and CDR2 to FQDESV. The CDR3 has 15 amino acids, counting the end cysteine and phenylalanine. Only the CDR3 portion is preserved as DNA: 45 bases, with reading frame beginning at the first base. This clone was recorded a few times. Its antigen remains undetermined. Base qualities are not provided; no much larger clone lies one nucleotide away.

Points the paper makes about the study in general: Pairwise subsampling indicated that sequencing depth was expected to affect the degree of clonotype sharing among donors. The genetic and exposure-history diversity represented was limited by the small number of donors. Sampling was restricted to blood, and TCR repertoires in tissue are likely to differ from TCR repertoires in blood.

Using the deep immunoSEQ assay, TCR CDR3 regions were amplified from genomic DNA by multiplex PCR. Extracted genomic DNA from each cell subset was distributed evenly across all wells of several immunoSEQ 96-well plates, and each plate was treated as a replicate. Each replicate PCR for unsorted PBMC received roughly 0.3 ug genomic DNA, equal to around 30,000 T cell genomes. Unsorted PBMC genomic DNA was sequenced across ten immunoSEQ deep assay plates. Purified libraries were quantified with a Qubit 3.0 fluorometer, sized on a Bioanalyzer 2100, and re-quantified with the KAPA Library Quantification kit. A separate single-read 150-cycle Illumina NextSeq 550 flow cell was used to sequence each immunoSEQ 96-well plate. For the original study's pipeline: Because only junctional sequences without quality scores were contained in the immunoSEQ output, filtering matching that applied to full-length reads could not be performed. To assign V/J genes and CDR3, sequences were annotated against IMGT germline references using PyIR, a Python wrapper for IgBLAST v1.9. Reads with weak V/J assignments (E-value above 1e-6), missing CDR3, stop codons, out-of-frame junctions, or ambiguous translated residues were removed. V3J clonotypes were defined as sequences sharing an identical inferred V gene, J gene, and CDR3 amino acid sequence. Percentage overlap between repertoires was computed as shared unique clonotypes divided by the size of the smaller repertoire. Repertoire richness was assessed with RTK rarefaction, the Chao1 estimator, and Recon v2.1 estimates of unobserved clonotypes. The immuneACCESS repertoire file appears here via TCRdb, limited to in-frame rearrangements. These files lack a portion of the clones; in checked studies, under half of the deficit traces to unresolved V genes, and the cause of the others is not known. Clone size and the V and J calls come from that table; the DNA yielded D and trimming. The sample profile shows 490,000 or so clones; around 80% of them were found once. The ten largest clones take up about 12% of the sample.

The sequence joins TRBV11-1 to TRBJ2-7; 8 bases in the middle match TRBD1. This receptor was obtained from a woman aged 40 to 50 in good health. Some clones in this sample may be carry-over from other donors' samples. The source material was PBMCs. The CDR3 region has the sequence CASSLAAGGQGEQYF. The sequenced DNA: TGTGCCAGCAGCTTAGCGGCAGGGGGCCAAGGCGAGCAGTACTTC.